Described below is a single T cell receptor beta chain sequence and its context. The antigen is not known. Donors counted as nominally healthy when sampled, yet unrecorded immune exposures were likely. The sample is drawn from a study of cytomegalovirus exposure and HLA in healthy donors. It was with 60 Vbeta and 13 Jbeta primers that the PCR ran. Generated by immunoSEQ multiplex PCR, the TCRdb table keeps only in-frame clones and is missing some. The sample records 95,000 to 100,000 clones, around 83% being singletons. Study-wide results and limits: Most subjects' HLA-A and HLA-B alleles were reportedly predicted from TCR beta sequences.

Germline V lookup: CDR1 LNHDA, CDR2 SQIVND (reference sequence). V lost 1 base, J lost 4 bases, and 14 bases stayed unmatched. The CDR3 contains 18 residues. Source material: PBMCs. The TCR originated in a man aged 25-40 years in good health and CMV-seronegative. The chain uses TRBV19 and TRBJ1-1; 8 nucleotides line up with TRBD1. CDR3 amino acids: CASSIVSGGAERVTEAFF. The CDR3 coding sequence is TGTGCCAGTAGTATAGTTTCAGGGGGCGCGGAGAGGGTCACTGAAGCTTTCTTT.